What follows are 22 T cell receptor beta chains derived from one specimen sequenced in a study of regulatory T cells in long-lasting Graves disease. Building of the TCR beta libraries involved iRepertoire HTBI primers and Arm-PCR of CDR3 regions. Each CDR3 protein is one row after TCRdb ran MiXCR on the multiplex PCR reads. The sample shows fewer than 550,000 distinct CDR3 sequences, about 16% of them seen only once. The time point is: newly diagnosed GD, antithyroid drugs for less than 3 months. The TCR library was made from RNA that had been extracted from PBMCs in TRIzol. The sample was also linked to a second study, of T cells in Graves' hyperthyroidism and ophthalmopathy.

The specimen comprised peripheral blood mononuclear cells (PBMCs), sampled at new diagnosis, from a patient treated with antithyroid drugs. The receptors were gathered from a woman aged 40 to 65 with Graves disease.

The chain recombines TRBV4-1 with TRBJ2-3, with TRBD2 matching 7 bases. Germline assignment: CDR1 MGHRA and CDR2 YSYEKL. The CDR3 spans 14 residues. The V and J ends lost 4 bases and 2 bases, in that order; junction bases with no gene match: 3. This CDR3 is CASSPGLVTDTQYF. As DNA, the CDR3 is TGCGCCAGCAGCCCTGGACTAGTCACAGATACGCAGTATTTT.

Only a few counts were recorded for this clonotype. V and J are TRBV7-3 and TRBJ2-1; D call uncertain. CDR1 is SGHTA, CDR2 FQGTGA, per germline. Trimming cost V 5 bases and J 5 bases, with 16 bases left between them. The CDR3 runs to 15 residues. Here the CDR3 DNA reads TGTGCCAGCAGCCCCCATTACTTTCTCCACAATGAGCAGTTCTTC. It codes for CASSPHYFLHNEQFF. Combining the CDR3 with reference TRBV7-3 and TRBJ2-1 gives the whole variable domain GAGVSQTPSNKVTEKGKYVELRCDPISGHTALYWYRQSLGQGPEFLIYFQGTGAADDSGLPNDRFFAVRPEGSVSTLKIQRTERGDSAVYLCASSPHYFLHNEQFFGPGTRLTVL.

This clonotype was counted only a few times. The CDR3 reads CSVAGTGGDSGNTIYF. In nucleotides, the CDR3 is TGCAGCGTGGCCGGGACAGGGGGGGACTCTGGAAACACCATATATTTT. This chain uses TRBV29-1 with TRBJ1-3; TRBD1 matches at 11 bases. Trimming cost V 6 bases and J 0 bases; bases outside gene matches: 7. Per germline, CDR1 SQVTM and CDR2 ANQGSEA. The CDR3 has 16 residues.

This clonotype appeared many times. The V gene is TRBV20-1, the J gene TRBJ1-1; D not certain. This CDR3 has 12 residues. Per the germline V gene, CDR1 is DFQATT and CDR2 is SNEGSKA (reference sequence). Trimming shortened V by 6 bases and J by 7 bases, and 15 bases separated the two germline ends. The CDR3 DNA follows: TGCAGTGCCGGAGGACGCGCAGATGAAGCTTTCTTT. Translation gives CSAGGRADEAFF.

This clonotype was observed many times. V is TRBV2 and J is TRBJ2-2; D might be TRBD1 (6 bases). The CDR3 is made up of 12 amino acids. Trimming took 6 bases from V and 6 from J, leaving 8 bases between them. Germline V gene sequence: CDR1 SNHLY, CDR2 FYNNEI. This CDR3 is CASSTGPGELFF. DNA for the CDR3: TGTGCCAGCAGCACAGGGCCCGGGGAGCTGTTTTTT.

V usage is TRBV20-1 and J usage is TRBJ1-2; no clear D. The CDR3 has 12 residues. Trimming cost V 4 bases and J 6 bases, with 12 bases left between them. From germline, CDR1 is DFQATT and CDR2 SNEGSKA (reference sequence). The CDR3 is CSAMTPSDGYTF. The CDR3 DNA follows: TGCAGTGCTATGACACCCTCGGATGGCTACACCTTC.

This clonotype has a handful of counts. This rearrangement joins TRBV19 to TRBJ1-1; no reliable D call. CDR3 size: 15 residues. The V end lost 4 bases, the J end lost 6 bases, and 18 bases lay between the germline ends. Germline V gene data show CDR1 as LNHDA and CDR2 as SQIVND (reference sequence). DNA of the CDR3: TGTGCCAGTAGTACCTCCCTCCGTACAGCCTCTGAAGCTTTCTTT. Translation gives CASSTSLRTASEAFF. Full variable domain (rest looked up from reference TRBV19 and TRBJ1-1): DGGITQSPKYLFRKEGQNVTLSCEQNLNHDAMYWYRQDPGQGLRLIYYSQIVNDFQKGDIAEGYSVSREKKESFPLTVTSAQKNPTAFYLCASSTSLRTASEAFFGQGTRLTVV.

This clonotype was found many times. The chain uses TRBV2 and TRBJ2-1; the D gene is possibly TRBD1 (5 bases). Deletions cut 8 bases from V and 7 bases from J, with 15 bases between. CDR1 and CDR2 from the germline V gene are SNHLY and FYNNEI. The CDR3 runs to 13 residues. CDR3 in amino acids: CASHFGRDNEQFF. In DNA form, the CDR3 reads TGTGCCAGCCACTTTGGCAGGGATAATGAGCAGTTCTTC.

This clonotype was observed at least ten times. CDR3 sequence: CASNREGFEQYF. The CDR3 region has the DNA TGTGCCAGCAATAGGGAGGGGTTCGAGCAGTACTTC. The V call is TRBV2, the J call TRBJ2-7, with TRBD2 identical over 7 bases. J was trimmed by 6 bases and V by 7 bases; bases with no gene match: 6. The germline CDR1 and CDR2 sequences are SNHLY and FYNNEI. This CDR3 has 12 amino acids. Full variable domain (rest looked up from reference TRBV2 and TRBJ2-7): EPEVTQTPSHQVTQMGQEVILRCVPISNHLYFYWYRQILGQKVEFLVSFYNNEISEKSEIFDDQFSVERPDGSNFTLKIRSTKLEDSAMYFCASNREGFEQYFGPGTRLTVT.

This clonotype was seen ten or more times. The chain links TRBV3-1 to TRBJ2-5; 8 nucleotides match TRBD2. Germline V gives CDR1 LGHDT, CDR2 YNNKEL (reference sequence). CDR3 size: 15 residues. Trimming cost V 2 bases and J 2 bases; bases outside gene matches: 4. CDR3 in amino acids: CASSQRGGLQETQYF. The CDR3 region has the DNA TGTGCCAGCAGCCAACGCGGGGGGCTTCAAGAGACCCAGTACTTC.

The genes are TRBV7-2 and TRBJ2-7, with D perhaps assigned TRBD1 or TRBD2 (5 bases each). The V end lost 2 bases, the J end lost 4 bases, and 12 bases lay between the germline ends. Germline V gene lookup returns CDR1 SGHTA and CDR2 FQGNSA. The CDR3 contains 14 residues. In DNA, the CDR3 is TGTGCCAGCAGCTTACTTGCCAGGGAGTACGAGCAGTACTTC. This encodes CASSLLAREYEQYF. The complete variable domain, with remaining parts taken from reference TRBV7-2 and TRBJ2-7, reads GAGVSQSPSNKVTEKGKDVELRCDPISGHTALYWYRQSLGQGLEFLIYFQGNSAPDKSGLPSDRFSAERTGGSVSTLTIQRTQQEDSAVYLCASSLLAREYEQYFGPGTRLTVT.

This clonotype showed up many times. The chain is built from TRBV11-2 and TRBJ2-2; D is ambiguous. Germline CDR1 and CDR2: SGHAT and FQNNGV. This CDR3 contains 11 residues. V was pared by 0 bases and J by 8 bases, with 1 base between. The CDR3 sequence: CASSLEGELFF. Here the CDR3 DNA reads TGTGCCAGCAGCTTAGAGGGGGAGCTGTTTTTT.

This clonotype was observed many times. The J gene is TRBJ1-3, the V gene TRBV12-3 or TRBV12-4, with unresolved D. V lost 3 bases and J lost 4, with 4 bases in between. The CDR3 runs 12 residues. CDR3 bases: TGTGCCAGCAGTTTTGAAGGAAACACCATATATTTT. Its protein product is CASSFEGNTIYF.

A few counts support this clonotype. This chain connects TRBV7-9 to TRBJ2-1; D may correspond to TRBD1 or TRBD2 (6 bases each). The CDR3 spans 15 residues. Trimming left V 1 base short and J 7 bases short, with 14 bases between. Looked up from germline, CDR1 is SEHNR and CDR2 is FQNEAQ (reference sequence). The CDR3 here is CASSLEWGARNEQFF. The DNA for the CDR3 is TGTGCCAGCAGCTTAGAGTGGGGGGCGCGGAATGAGCAGTTCTTC.

This clonotype was found a few times. This chain joins TRBV2 and TRBJ2-2; D might be TRBD2 (6 bases). CDR1 and CDR2 (germline): SNHLY, FYNNEI. The germline V and J ends were trimmed by 6 bases and 6 bases, with 11 bases remaining between them. The CDR3 is 13 residues long. CDR3: CASRGGDAGELFF. The CDR3 DNA sequence: TGTGCCAGCAGAGGCGGGGATGCCGGGGAGCTGTTTTTT.

This clonotype was observed many times. The gene calls are TRBV6-1 and TRBJ1-2; tentative D call: TRBD1 (5 bases). The CDR3 spans 13 residues. Germline assignment: CDR1 MNHNS and CDR2 SASEGT. V was clipped by 8 bases and J by 3 bases, with 13 bases between them. CDR3 in amino acids: CASVRRGDYGYTF. CDR3 sequence (DNA): TGTGCCAGCGTACGTAGAGGGGACTATGGCTACACCTTC.

This clonotype was picked up a small number of times. The V gene is TRBV5-1, the J gene TRBJ1-6, with 7 bases lining up with TRBD1. Germline values: CDR1 SGHRS, CDR2 YFSETQ. The CDR3 loop spans 14 amino acids. The junction had 5 bases not matched to a gene; V was cut back by 4 bases and J by 7 bases. The CDR3 nucleotides read TGCGCCAGCAGCCTGGGACAGCAAAATTCACCCCTCCACTTT. This translates into CASSLGQQNSPLHF. Using reference TRBV5-1 and TRBJ1-6 for the parts outside the CDR3, the full variable domain is KAGVTQTPRYLIKTRGQQVTLSCSPISGHRSVSWYQQTPGQGLQFLFEYFSETQRNKGNFPGRFSGRQFSNSRSEMNVSTLELGDSALYLCASSLGQQNSPLHFGNGTRLTVT.

The chain employs TRBV9 and TRBJ2-3, with 8 bases that match TRBD2. V was pared by 4 bases and J by 5 bases, with 3 bases of the junction left unmatched. This CDR3 is 13 amino acids long. CDR1 is SGDLS and CDR2 is YYNGEE in the germline V gene. Here the CDR3 DNA reads TGTGCCAGCAGCTACGCGGGGGGAGATACGCAGTATTTT. Residues: CASSYAGGDTQYF.

This sequence joins TRBV12-3 or TRBV12-4 and TRBJ2-1; 9 nucleotides align to TRBD2. The trim removed 5 bases at V and 4 bases at J, leaving 9 bases unmatched. The CDR3 extends over 16 amino acids. The CDR3 loop is CASSARTSVPYNEQFF. CDR3 in DNA: TGTGCCAGCAGTGCGCGGACTAGCGTACCTTACAATGAGCAGTTCTTC.

Only a few counts were recorded for this clonotype. The chain links TRBV20-1 to TRBJ1-1; D gene unclear. Germline-derived CDR1 and CDR2 are DFQATT and SNEGSKA (reference sequence). This CDR3 contains 13 residues. V lost 0 bases and J lost 4, with 9 bases in between. The CDR3 loop is CSARDLQVTEAFF. The CDR3 DNA is TGCAGTGCTAGAGATTTACAAGTCACTGAAGCTTTCTTT.

The chain links TRBV11-3 to TRBJ2-5; weak D call: TRBD1 (7 bases). V gave up 0 bases and J gave up 3 bases, with 11 bases separating them. The germline V gene has CDR1 SGHNT and CDR2 YENEEA. The CDR3 runs to 15 residues. CDR3 sequence (DNA): TGTGCCAGCAGCTTAGATGGAGGGACAGAAGAGACCCAGTACTTC. Residues: CASSLDGGTEETQYF.

This clonotype has a handful of counts. The junction departs from germline at one end; a sequencing error may be responsible. This rearrangement joins TRBV12-3 or TRBV12-4 to TRBJ1-2, with 9 bases matching TRBD1. The CDR3 loop spans 17 amino acids. The CDR3: CATSTRQGQGFNYGYTF. CDR3 in DNA: TGTGCCACCAGTACCCGGCAGGGACAGGGTTTCAACTATGGCTACACCTTC.